Following are 14 T cell receptor beta chains from one sample sequenced in a study of T cell repertoires in aging, cancer and after chemotherapy. The template was genomic DNA from peripheral blood, not RNA. Multiplex touch-down PCR with TRB-A/B primers amplified rearranged V-D-J TRB sequences. A single record per CDR3 protein comes from TCRdb applying MiXCR to the multiplex PCR reads. The sample records about 2,000 distinct CDR3 sequences, roughly 20% being singletons. The sequenced material came from blood. The receptors were gathered from a human donor with a solid tumor.

As regards this clonotype: A clone one base away is much larger, so this may be a read error. The J gene is TRBJ2-1, the V gene TRBV20-1; D is unresolved. The germline V gene encodes CDR1 DFQATT and CDR2 SNEGSKA (reference sequence). The CDR3 is 11 residues long. The CDR3 region is CSAPIFYELFF. The DNA of the CDR3 is TGCAGTGCCCCTATATTCTATGAGCTGTTCTTC.

This clonotype is labeled large. The chain recombines TRBV19 with TRBJ2-7; the D call may be TRBD1 or TRBD2 (6 bases each). CDR1 is LNHDA and CDR2 is SQIVND in the germline V gene (reference sequence). The V and J ends lost 6 bases and 6 bases respectively, with 15 bases between them. CDR3 size: 13 residues. In DNA, the CDR3 is TGTGCCAGTAGCAATGGGGGGCTCGGCGAGCAGTACTTC. It encodes CASSNGGLGEQYF.

By sample fraction, this clonotype is medium-sized. The chain combines TRBV6-4 with TRBJ2-3; D possibly corresponds to TRBD2 (7 bases). This CDR3 region has 15 residues. Germline lookup yields CDR1 MRHNA and CDR2 SNTAGT. V dropped 3 bases and J dropped 6 bases, with 16 bases sitting between them. Here the CDR3 DNA reads TGTGCCAGCAGTGATCGCGGGAGTGGGGGCGATACGCAGTATTTT. Its protein product is CASSDRGSGGDTQYF.

A few counts support this clonotype. The chain joins TRBV20-1 to TRBJ2-1; 14 nucleotides line up with TRBD2. The germline gives CDR1 DFQATT, CDR2 SNEGSKA (reference sequence). After removal of 4 bases from V and 6 bases from J, the junction contained 5 bases not matched to a gene. The CDR3 covers 15 residues. The CDR3 DNA sequence: TGCAGTGCTACCTGGACTAGCGGGGGGCCCAATGAGCAGTTCTTC. Protein product: CSATWTSGGPNEQFF.

This clonotype appeared once. This chain uses TRBV10-2 with TRBJ2-3; 8 nucleotides line up with TRBD2. CDR3 length equals 15 residues. CDR1 and CDR2 (germline): WSHSY, SAAADI. Trimming removed 7 bases from V and 0 bases from J; junction bases left unmatched: 6. CDR3 protein: CASTPTSGSTDTQYF. The DNA for the CDR3 is TGCGCCAGCACCCCAACTAGCGGTAGCACAGATACGCAGTATTTT.

This clonotype is deemed large. The chain links TRBV29-1 to TRBJ2-7, with D perhaps matching TRBD1 or TRBD2 (5 bases each). The CDR3 is 12 residues long. V was cut by 7 bases and J by 5 bases, with 15 bases left in between. Germline V gene data show CDR1 as SQVTM and CDR2 as ANQGSEA. CDR3 in DNA: TGCAGCGGTAGTTTAGGGACCAACGAGCAGTACTTC. Its translation: CSGSLGTNEQYF.

This clonotype is categorized as medium-sized. The V and J genes are TRBV6-6 and TRBJ1-6; 7 bases agree with TRBD1. Germline CDR1 reads MNHNY; CDR2 reads SVGAGI (reference sequence). This CDR3 spans 14 amino acids. J lost 7 bases, V lost 7 bases, and 7 bases had no gene match. The CDR3 reads CASNAQGKNSPLHF. DNA of the CDR3: TGTGCCAGCAATGCACAGGGGAAAAATTCACCCCTCCACTTT.

This clonotype is large. The J gene is TRBJ1-2, the V gene TRBV6-1, with 7 bases lining up with TRBD1. Germline V gene data show CDR1 as MNHNS and CDR2 as SASEGT. J was trimmed by 0 bases and V by 7 bases; bases with no gene match: 8. CDR3 size: 15 residues. The CDR3 spells CASIATGIPNYGYTF. The CDR3 DNA reads as TGTGCCAGCATTGCGACAGGGATCCCTAACTATGGCTACACCTTC.

This clonotype is medium-sized (0.01 to 0.1%) within its sample. This chain connects TRBV20-1 to TRBJ1-1, with 8 bases that match TRBD1. Germline values: CDR1 DFQATT, CDR2 SNEGSKA (reference sequence). V was clipped by 6 bases and J by 1 base; unmatched bases: 4. This CDR3 spans 13 amino acids. The CDR3: CSAEDRANTEAFF. The CDR3 coding sequence is TGCAGTGCGGAGGACAGGGCGAACACTGAAGCTTTCTTT.

Judged by abundance, this clonotype is medium-sized. The chain carries TRBV12-3 or TRBV12-4 and TRBJ1-6; D not certain. The CDR3 covers 15 residues. V dropped 1 base and J dropped 3 bases, with 7 bases sitting between them. The CDR3 nucleotides are TGTGCCAGCAGTTTAGGCGGGCTCTATAATTCACCCCTCCACTTT. Translation gives CASSLGGLYNSPLHF.

By frequency in the sample, this clonotype is medium-sized (0.01 to 0.1%). The V gene is TRBV11-2, the J gene TRBJ1-1, with a tentative D call TRBD1 (6 bases). Looked up from germline, CDR1 is SGHAT and CDR2 is FQNNGV. V was cut by 1 base and J by 1 base, with 10 bases left in between. The CDR3 length is 15 residues. CDR3 DNA sequence: TGTGCCAGCAGCTTAGGTGACAGGCCGAACACTGAAGCTTTCTTT. Protein: CASSLGDRPNTEAFF.

Judged by abundance, this clonotype is medium-sized. The chain recombines TRBV10-3 with TRBJ1-2; D call uncertain. The CDR3 loop spans 12 amino acids. V dropped 3 bases and J dropped 3 bases, with 5 bases sitting between them. Germline CDR1 reads ENHRY; CDR2 reads SYGVKD. In DNA, the CDR3 is TGTGCCATCAGTGAAAGTGACTATGGCTACACCTTC. As protein: CAISESDYGYTF.

This clonotype is labeled as medium-sized. The chain combines TRBV7-2 with TRBJ2-1; no clear D gene. This CDR3 has 16 amino acids. The V gene lost 5 bases and the J gene lost 7 bases, with 21 bases spanning the gap. Germline V gene sequence: CDR1 SGHTA, CDR2 FQGNSA. CDR3 sequence reads: CASSGVWTRPRNEQFF. The CDR3 nucleotides are TGTGCCAGCAGCGGGGTCTGGACCCGGCCAAGGAATGAGCAGTTCTTC.

Details on this clonotype: A much larger clonotype is one base distant, so this may be a read error. This rearrangement joins TRBV7-2 to TRBJ2-1; D uncertain. CDR1 is SGHTA, CDR2 FQGNSA, per germline. The V end was cut by 5 bases, the J end by 8 bases, with 10 bases between. The CDR3 extends over 12 amino acids. The CDR3 nucleotides read TGTGCCAGCAGCAATATGTCGGATGAGCAGTTCTTC. It encodes CASSNMSDEQFF.